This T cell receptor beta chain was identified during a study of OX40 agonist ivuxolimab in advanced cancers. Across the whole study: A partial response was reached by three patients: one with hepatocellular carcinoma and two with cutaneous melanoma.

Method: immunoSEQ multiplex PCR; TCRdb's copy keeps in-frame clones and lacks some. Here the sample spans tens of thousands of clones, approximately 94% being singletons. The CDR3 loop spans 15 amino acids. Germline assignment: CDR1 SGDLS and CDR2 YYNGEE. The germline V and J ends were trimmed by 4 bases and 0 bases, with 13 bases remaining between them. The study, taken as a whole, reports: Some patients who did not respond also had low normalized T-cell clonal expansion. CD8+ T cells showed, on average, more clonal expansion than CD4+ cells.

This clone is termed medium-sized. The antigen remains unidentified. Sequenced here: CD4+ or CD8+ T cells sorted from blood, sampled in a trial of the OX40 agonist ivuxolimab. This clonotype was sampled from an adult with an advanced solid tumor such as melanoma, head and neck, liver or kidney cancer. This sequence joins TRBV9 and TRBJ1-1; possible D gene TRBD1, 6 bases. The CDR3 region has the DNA TGTGCCAGCAGCCCTGAACAGGGCGTGAACACTGAAGCTTTCTTT. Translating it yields CASSPEQGVNTEAFF. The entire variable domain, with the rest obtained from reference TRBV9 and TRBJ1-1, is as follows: DSGVTQTPKHLITATGQRVTLRCSPRSGDLSVYWYQQSLDQGLQFLIQYYNGEERAKGNILERFSAQQFPDLHSELNLSSLELGDSALYFCASSPEQGVNTEAFFGQGTRLTVV.